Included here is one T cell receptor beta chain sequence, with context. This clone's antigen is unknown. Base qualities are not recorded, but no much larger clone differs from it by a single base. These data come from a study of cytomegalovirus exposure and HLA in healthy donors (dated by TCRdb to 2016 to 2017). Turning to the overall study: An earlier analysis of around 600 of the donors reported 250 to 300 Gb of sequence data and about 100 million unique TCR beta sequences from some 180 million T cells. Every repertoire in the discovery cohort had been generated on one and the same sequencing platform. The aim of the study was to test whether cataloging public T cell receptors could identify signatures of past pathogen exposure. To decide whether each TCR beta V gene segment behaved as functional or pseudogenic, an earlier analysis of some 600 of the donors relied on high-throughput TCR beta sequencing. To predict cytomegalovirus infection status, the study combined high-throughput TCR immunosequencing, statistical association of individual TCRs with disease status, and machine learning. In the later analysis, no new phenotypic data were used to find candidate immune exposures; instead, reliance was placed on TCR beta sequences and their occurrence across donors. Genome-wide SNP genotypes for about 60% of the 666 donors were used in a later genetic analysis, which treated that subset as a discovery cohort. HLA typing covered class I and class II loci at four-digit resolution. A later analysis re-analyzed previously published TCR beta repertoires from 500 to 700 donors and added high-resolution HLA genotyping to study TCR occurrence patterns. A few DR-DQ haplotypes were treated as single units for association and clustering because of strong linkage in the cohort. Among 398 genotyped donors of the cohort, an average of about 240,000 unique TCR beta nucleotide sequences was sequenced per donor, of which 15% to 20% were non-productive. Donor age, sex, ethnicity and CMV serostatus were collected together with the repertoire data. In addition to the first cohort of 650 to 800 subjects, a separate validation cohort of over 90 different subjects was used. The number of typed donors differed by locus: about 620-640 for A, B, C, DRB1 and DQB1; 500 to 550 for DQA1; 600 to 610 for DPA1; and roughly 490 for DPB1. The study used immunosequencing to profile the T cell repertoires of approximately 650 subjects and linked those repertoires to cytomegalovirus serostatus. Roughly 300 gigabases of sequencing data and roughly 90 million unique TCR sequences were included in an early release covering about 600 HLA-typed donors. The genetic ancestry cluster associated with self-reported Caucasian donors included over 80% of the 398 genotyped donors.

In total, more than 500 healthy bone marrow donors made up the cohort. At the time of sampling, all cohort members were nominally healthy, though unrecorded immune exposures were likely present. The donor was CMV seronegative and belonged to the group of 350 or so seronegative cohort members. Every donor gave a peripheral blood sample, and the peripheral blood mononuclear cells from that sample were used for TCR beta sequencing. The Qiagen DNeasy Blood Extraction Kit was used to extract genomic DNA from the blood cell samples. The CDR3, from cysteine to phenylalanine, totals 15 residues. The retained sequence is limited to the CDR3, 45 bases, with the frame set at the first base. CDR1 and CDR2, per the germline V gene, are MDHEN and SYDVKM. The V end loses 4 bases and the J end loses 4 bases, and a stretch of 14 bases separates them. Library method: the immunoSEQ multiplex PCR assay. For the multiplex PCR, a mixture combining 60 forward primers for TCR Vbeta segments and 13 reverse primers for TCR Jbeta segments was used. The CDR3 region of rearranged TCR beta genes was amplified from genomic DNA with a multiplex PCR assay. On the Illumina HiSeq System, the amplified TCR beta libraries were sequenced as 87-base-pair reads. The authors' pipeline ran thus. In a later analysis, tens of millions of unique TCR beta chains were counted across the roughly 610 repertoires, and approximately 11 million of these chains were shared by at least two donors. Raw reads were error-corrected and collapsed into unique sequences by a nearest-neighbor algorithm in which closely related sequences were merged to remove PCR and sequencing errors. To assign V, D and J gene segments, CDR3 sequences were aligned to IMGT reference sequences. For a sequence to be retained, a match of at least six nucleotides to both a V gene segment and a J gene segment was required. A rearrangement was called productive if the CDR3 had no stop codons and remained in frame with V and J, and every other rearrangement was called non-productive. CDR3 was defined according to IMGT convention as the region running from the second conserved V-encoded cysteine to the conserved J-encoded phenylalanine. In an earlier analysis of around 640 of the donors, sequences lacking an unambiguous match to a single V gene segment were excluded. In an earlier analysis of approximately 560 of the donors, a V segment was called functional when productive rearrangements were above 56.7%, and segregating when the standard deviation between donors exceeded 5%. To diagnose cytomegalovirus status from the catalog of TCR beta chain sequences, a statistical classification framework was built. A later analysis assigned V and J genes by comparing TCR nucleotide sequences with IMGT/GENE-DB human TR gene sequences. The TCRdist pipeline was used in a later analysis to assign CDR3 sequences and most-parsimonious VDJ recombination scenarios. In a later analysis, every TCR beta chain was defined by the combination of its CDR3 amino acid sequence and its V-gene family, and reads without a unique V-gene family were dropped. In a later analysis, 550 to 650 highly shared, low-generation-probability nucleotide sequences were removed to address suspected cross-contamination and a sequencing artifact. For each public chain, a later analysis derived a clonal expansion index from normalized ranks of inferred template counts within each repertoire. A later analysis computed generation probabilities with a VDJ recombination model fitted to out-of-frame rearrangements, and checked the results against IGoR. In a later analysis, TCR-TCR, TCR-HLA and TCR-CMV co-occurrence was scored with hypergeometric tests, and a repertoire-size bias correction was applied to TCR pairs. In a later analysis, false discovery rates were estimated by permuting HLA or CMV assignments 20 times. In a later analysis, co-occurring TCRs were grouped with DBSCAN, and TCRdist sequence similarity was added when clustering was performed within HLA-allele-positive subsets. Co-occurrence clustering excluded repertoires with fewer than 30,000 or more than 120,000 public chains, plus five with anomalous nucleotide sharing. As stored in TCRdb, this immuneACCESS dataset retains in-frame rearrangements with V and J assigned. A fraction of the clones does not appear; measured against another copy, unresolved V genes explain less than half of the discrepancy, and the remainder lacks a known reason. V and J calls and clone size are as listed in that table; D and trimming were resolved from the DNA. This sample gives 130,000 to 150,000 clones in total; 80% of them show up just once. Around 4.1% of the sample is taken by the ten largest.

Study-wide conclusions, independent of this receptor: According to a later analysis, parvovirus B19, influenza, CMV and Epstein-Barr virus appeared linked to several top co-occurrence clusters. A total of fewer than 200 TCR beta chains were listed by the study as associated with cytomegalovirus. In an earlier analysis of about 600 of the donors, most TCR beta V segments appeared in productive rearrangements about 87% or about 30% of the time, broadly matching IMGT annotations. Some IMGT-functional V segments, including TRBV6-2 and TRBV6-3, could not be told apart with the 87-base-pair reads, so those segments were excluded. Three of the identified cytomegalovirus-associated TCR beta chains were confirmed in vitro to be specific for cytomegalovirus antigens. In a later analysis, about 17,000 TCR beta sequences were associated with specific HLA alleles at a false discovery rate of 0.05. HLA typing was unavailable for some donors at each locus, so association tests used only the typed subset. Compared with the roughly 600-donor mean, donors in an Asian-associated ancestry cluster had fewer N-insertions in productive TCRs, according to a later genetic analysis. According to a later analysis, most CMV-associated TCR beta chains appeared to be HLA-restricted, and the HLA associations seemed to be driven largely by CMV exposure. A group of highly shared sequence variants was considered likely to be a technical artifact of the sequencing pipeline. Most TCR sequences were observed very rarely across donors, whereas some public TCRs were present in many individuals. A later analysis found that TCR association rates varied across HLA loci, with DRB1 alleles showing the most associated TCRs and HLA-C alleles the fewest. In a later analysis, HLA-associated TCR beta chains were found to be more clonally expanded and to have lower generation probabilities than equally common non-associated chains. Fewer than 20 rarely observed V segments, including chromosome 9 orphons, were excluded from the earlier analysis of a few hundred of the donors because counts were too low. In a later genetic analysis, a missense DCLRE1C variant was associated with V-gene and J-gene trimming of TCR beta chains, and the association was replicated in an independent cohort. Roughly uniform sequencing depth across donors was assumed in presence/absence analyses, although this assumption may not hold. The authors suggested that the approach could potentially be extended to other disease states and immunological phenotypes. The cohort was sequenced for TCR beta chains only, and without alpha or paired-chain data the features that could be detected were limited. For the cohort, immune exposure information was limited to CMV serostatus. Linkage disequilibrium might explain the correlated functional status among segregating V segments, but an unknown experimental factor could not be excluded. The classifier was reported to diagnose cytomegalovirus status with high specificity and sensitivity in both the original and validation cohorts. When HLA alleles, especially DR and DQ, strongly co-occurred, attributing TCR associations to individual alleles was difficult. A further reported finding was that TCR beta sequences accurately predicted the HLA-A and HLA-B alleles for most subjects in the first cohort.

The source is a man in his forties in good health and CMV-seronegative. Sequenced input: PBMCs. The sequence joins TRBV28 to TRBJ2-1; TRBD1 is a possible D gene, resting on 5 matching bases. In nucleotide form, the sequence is TGTGCCAGCAGTTCCTCCCAAACAGGATACAATGAGCAGTTCTTC. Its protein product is CASSSSQTGYNEQFF. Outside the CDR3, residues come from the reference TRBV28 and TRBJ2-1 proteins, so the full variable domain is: DVKVTQSSRYLVKRTGEKVFLECVQDMDHENMFWYRQDPGLGLRLIYFSYDVKMKEKGDIPEGYSVSREKKERFSLILESASTNQTSMYLCASSSSQTGYNEQFFGPGTRLTVL.